The T cell receptor (beta chain) described here comes from a study of blood T cell repertoires in COVID-19. CDR1 is MRHNA, CDR2 SNTAGT, per germline. Trimming shortened V by 5 bases and J by 1 base, and 16 bases separated the two germline ends. This CDR3 is 16 amino acids long. Libraries were prepared by immunoSEQ multiplex PCR; TCRdb keeps only in-frame clonotypes and omits some of them. Here the sample spans 120,000 to 150,000 clones, around nine tenths being singletons. The receptor comes from a human donor in a cohort sampled during active COVID-19. The rearrangement links TRBV6-4 to TRBJ2-3; D remains ambiguous. Sequenced sample: peripheral blood. The CDR3 DNA reads as TGTGCCAGCAGTCCCCAAGCCGCGGCGGGCACAGATACGCAGTATTTT. This encodes CASSPQAAAGTDTQYF.